Listed below are T cell receptor beta chains from one sample, sequenced in a study of Tregs in tolerant kidney transplant recipients. Sequenced by immunoSEQ multiplex PCR; TCRdb stores in-frame clones only, minus some. The table has roughly 69,000 clones, 85% to 90% seen once. This material consisted of CD4+ T cells from blood, taken before the transplant. All receptors derive from a human donor who received a combined kidney and bone marrow transplant. Each CDR3 is given with its conserved first and last residue. Each record gives: CDR3 length, V gene, D gene, J gene, CDR3 DNA, CDR3 protein. The D gene is left open where the match is weak.

15	TRBV7-9	TRBD1	TRBJ1-1	TGTGCCAGCAGCTTATCCACAGGGGCGAACACTGAAGCTTTCTTT	CASSLSTGANTEAFF
15	TRBV15	.	TRBJ2-3	TGTGCCACCAGCAGAGAGGGAAGGGGTGGGGATACGCAGTATTTT	CATSREGRGGDTQYF
15	TRBV28	TRBD1	TRBJ1-1	TGTGCCACCCAAGGTAGGACAGGGTATGGCACTGAAGCTTTCTTT	CATQGRTGYGTEAFF
15	TRBV5-4	TRBD1	TRBJ1-2	TGTGCCAGCAGGGCCGACGGACAGGACTACTATGGCTACACCTTC	CASRADGQDYYGYTF
13	TRBV19	TRBD1	TRBJ1-1	TGTGCCAGTAGTCCCAGGGGGCTGCCTGAAGCTTTCTTT	CASSPRGLPEAFF
14	TRBV5-4	TRBD1	TRBJ2-3	TGTGCCAGCAGCACGGACAGGGTCAGAGATACGCAGTATTTT	CASSTDRVRDTQYF
16	TRBV7-9	.	TRBJ2-1	TGTGCCAGCAGCCGTGGCAGCGGTAAGACCTACAATGAGCAGTTCTTC	CASSRGSGKTYNEQFF
14	TRBV5-6	TRBD1	TRBJ2-7	TGTGCCAGCAGCTCGGGACAGTCGTCCTACGAGCAGTACTTC	CASSSGQSSYEQYF
13	TRBV6-1	.	TRBJ1-4	TGTGCCAGCCAGACAGGAACAAATGAAAAACTGTTTTTT	CASQTGTNEKLFF
13	TRBV7-2	.	TRBJ2-7	TGTGCCAGCAGCTTCCCCGCGGGCCGGGACTCTAATTTC	CASSFPAGRDSNF
16	TRBV21-1	.	TRBJ2-7	TGTGCCAGTCTACTGACCCCAGGGGGCGACGACTACGAGCAGTACTTC	CASLLTPGGDDYEQYF
15	TRBV6-1	TRBD1	TRBJ2-7	TGTGCCAGCAAAAGACAGGGGAGACCTGAGGACGAGCAGTACTTC	CASKRQGRPEDEQYF
13	TRBV28	.	TRBJ1-4	TGTGCCAGCAGTTTAGGCAGGGTGGAAAAACTGTTTTTT	CASSLGRVEKLFF
14	TRBV10-1	.	TRBJ2-2	TGCGCCAGCAGTGAGACCAGATATACCGGGGAGCTGTTTTTT	CASSETRYTGELFF
12	TRBV7-8	TRBD2	TRBJ2-7	TGTGCCAGCAGCTCCATAGCGGGAGTGCGGTACTTC	CASSSIAGVRYF
13	TRBV7-6	TRBD1	TRBJ2-7	TGTGCCAGCAGCGAGGGACAGCTGTCTGAGCAGTACTTC	CASSEGQLSEQYF
17	TRBV6-1	.	TRBJ1-4	TGTGCCAGCAGTGAAGTGGGCAGGGGACGTTTAGGGGAAAAACTGTTTTTT	CASSEVGRGRLGEKLFF